This TCR beta chain came from a study of regulatory T cells in long-lasting Graves disease. Findings and caveats of the study: Gene preferences differed: TRBV28, TRBJ1-2, TRBJ2-5 in persistent cases.

CDR3 length: 17 amino acids. CDR1 is LGHDT and CDR2 is YNNKEL in the germline V gene (reference sequence). Trimming at V came to 6 bases and at J to 4 bases, leaving 12 bases not matched to a gene. This clonotype was counted between two and nine times. Its antigen remains unidentified. As to time point: newly diagnosed GD, antithyroid drugs for less than 3 months. RNA isolated from PBMCs was used to make the TCR library. Arm-PCR of CDR3 regions and iRepertoire HTBI primers were the basis on which TCR beta libraries were built. Each CDR3 protein is one row after TCRdb ran MiXCR on the multiplex PCR reads. The sample gives fewer than 550,000 distinct CDR3 sequences, about 16% of which show up once; 20% to 25% is in the top ten. These same data were also listed under a study on T cells in Graves' hyperthyroidism and ophthalmopathy. Turning to that study: Blood held most thyroid clonotypes expanded above 0.001 frequency.

Here the sequenced sample was peripheral blood mononuclear cells (PBMCs), taken at new diagnosis, from a patient treated with antithyroid drugs. The sequence derives from a woman aged 35-65 years with Graves disease. This sequence joins TRBV3-1 and TRBJ1-4; 9 nucleotides line up with TRBD1. Here the CDR3 DNA reads TGTGCCAGCAGTCAAATTACAGGGGGCCCTTATAATGAAAAACTGTTTTTT. Translation: CASSQITGGPYNEKLFF.